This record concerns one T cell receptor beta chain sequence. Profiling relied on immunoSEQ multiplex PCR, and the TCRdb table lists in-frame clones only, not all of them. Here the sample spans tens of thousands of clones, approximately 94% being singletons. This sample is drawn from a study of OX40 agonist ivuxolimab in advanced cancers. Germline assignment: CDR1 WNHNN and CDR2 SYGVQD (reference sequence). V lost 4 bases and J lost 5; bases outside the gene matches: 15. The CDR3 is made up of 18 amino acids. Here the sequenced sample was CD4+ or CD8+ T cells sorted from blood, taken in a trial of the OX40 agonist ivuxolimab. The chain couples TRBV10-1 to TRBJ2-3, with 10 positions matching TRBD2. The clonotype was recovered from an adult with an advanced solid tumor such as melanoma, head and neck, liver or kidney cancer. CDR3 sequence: CASSGRQRTSGGVDTQYF. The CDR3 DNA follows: TGCGCCAGCAGTGGACGGCAGAGAACCAGCGGGGGGGTAGATACGCAGTATTTT.